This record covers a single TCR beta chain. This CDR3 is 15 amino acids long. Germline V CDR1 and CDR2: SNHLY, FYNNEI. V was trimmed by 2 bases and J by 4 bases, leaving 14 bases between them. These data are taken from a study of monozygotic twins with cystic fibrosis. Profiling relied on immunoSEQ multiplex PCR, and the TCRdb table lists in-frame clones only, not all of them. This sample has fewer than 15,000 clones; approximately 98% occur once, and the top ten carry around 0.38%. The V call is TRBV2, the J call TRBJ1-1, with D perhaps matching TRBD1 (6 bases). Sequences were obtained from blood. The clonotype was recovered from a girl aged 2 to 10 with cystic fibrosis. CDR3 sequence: CASSELGARVTEAFF. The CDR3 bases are TGTGCCAGCAGTGAACTGGGGGCCCGTGTCACTGAAGCTTTCTTT.